These T cell receptor beta chains were read from a single sample in a study of blood T cells in healthy people across ages. TCRdb used MiXCR to reprocess the 5' RACE reads, holding one entry per CDR3 protein. The data hold some 1.6 million distinct CDR3 sequences, with around 35% observed a single time. The source material was blood. The receptors come from a woman in her twenties or thirties in good health. The CDR3 runs from the conserved cysteine through the conserved F or W. D genes are given only for firm matches. For some rows the clone size is stated as once, few or many, or as a class when expanded; others skip it.

CDR3 length: 18; V gene: TRBV6-5; J gene: TRBJ2-5; clone size: NA; D gene: TRBD2; CDR3 DNA: TGTGCCAGCAGTTACTCTTCCCTAGCGGGGGGGCGTTTAGAGACCCAGTACTTC; CDR3 protein: CASSYSSLAGGRLETQYF
CDR3 length: 15; V gene: TRBV7-9; J gene: TRBJ1-4; clone size: NA; D gene: TRBD1; CDR3 DNA: TGTGCCAGCAGCTTCGGGACAGTTGGAAACGAAAAACTGTTTTTT; CDR3 protein: CASSFGTVGNEKLFF
CDR3 length: 14; V gene: TRBV4-1; J gene: TRBJ2-1; clone size: many; D gene: NA; CDR3 DNA: TGCGCCAGCAGCCAAGTTGATACCTACAATGAGCAGTTCTTC; CDR3 protein: CASSQVDTYNEQFF
CDR3 length: 16; V gene: TRBV30; J gene: TRBJ2-3; clone size: once; D gene: TRBD2; CDR3 DNA: TGTGCCTGGAGTGTAGGGACTAGCGGGGGGGCAGATACGCAGTATTTT; CDR3 protein: CAWSVGTSGGADTQYF
CDR3 length: 14; V gene: TRBV20-1; J gene: TRBJ2-5; clone size: once; D gene: TRBD2; CDR3 DNA: TGCAGTGCTAGCGGGCGGGGGGGCGGAAATGAGCAGTACTTC; CDR3 protein: CSASGRGGGNEQYF
CDR3 length: 15; V gene: TRBV4-1; J gene: TRBJ1-5; clone size: NA; D gene: TRBD1; CDR3 DNA: TGCGCCAGCAGCCAAGTACGACAGGGAGATCAGCCCCAGCATTTT; CDR3 protein: CASSQVRQGDQPQHF
CDR3 length: 14; V gene: TRBV3-1; J gene: TRBJ1-1; clone size: few; D gene: TRBD1; CDR3 DNA: TGTGCCAGCAGCGAACAGGGGGTCAACACTGAAGCTTTCTTT; CDR3 protein: CASSEQGVNTEAFF
CDR3 length: 12; V gene: TRBV20-1; J gene: TRBJ1-4; clone size: NA; D gene: NA; CDR3 DNA: TGCAGTGCCGGATTAGGCGGAGAAAAACTGTTTTTT; CDR3 protein: CSAGLGGEKLFF
CDR3 length: 13; V gene: TRBV20-1; J gene: TRBJ1-5; clone size: few; D gene: NA; CDR3 DNA: TGCAGTGGATTGGGTCAGGGAGGGCAGCCCCAGCATTTT; CDR3 protein: CSGLGQGGQPQHF
CDR3 length: 13; V gene: TRBV10-3; J gene: TRBJ2-7; clone size: NA; D gene: TRBD1; CDR3 DNA: TGTGCCATCAGGCCAACAGGGGCCGACGAGCAGTACTTC; CDR3 protein: CAIRPTGADEQYF
CDR3 length: 15; V gene: TRBV9; J gene: TRBJ2-3; clone size: NA; D gene: TRBD2; CDR3 DNA: TGTGCCAGCAGCACTAGCGGGATTACGGCAGATACGCAGTATTTT; CDR3 protein: CASSTSGITADTQYF
CDR3 length: 15; V gene: TRBV4-1; J gene: TRBJ2-1; clone size: NA; D gene: TRBD1; CDR3 DNA: TGCGCCTGCCTACCAGGGGACAGGGGGTACAATGAGCAGTTCTTC; CDR3 protein: CACLPGDRGYNEQFF
CDR3 length: 16; V gene: TRBV5-1; J gene: TRBJ2-1; clone size: few; D gene: NA; CDR3 DNA: TGCGCCAGCAGCCCTCTCCCTCCGGCAGGTGACAATGAGCAGTTCTTC; CDR3 protein: CASSPLPPAGDNEQFF
CDR3 length: 17; V gene: TRBV9; J gene: TRBJ2-3; clone size: NA; D gene: TRBD2; CDR3 DNA: TGTGCCAGCAGCCAGAGGGCGGGGGGGCTTGACACAGATACGCAGTATTTT; CDR3 protein: CASSQRAGGLDTDTQYF
CDR3 length: 15; V gene: TRBV27; J gene: TRBJ1-4; clone size: few; D gene: NA; CDR3 DNA: TGTGCCAGCAGTTTTCGTAGGCTGACTGGGGAAAAACTGTTTTTT; CDR3 protein: CASSFRRLTGEKLFF
CDR3 length: 15; V gene: TRBV12-3/TRBV12-4; J gene: TRBJ1-5; clone size: NA; D gene: NA; CDR3 DNA: TGTGCCAGTAGTTTATCGCGAAGGGGAAATCAGCCCCAGCATTTT; CDR3 protein: CASSLSRRGNQPQHF
CDR3 length: 14; V gene: TRBV9; J gene: TRBJ2-7; clone size: NA; D gene: NA; CDR3 DNA: TGTGCCAGCAACCCGGACGGAAGCTCCTACGAGCAGTACTTC; CDR3 protein: CASNPDGSSYEQYF
CDR3 length: 13; V gene: TRBV4-1; J gene: TRBJ2-2; clone size: few; D gene: NA; CDR3 DNA: TGCGCCAGCAGCCCGGCACTCACCGGGGAGCTGTTTTTT; CDR3 protein: CASSPALTGELFF
CDR3 length: 17; V gene: TRBV5-1; J gene: TRBJ1-4; clone size: NA; D gene: NA; CDR3 DNA: TGCGCCAGCAGTACCGGGACAAAGCTTGGTCAAGATGAAAAACTGTTTTTT; CDR3 protein: CASSTGTKLGQDEKLFF
CDR3 length: 14; V gene: TRBV7-9; J gene: TRBJ1-1; clone size: few; D gene: NA; CDR3 DNA: TGTGCCAGCAGCTACGGGGGAAGCCTCACTGAAGCTTTCTTT; CDR3 protein: CASSYGGSLTEAFF
CDR3 length: 14; V gene: TRBV20-1; J gene: TRBJ1-4; clone size: NA; D gene: NA; CDR3 DNA: TGCAGCGCTAACCACAGGGACGGGGTGGAAAAACTGTTTTTT; CDR3 protein: CSANHRDGVEKLFF
CDR3 length: 15; V gene: TRBV7-9; J gene: TRBJ2-5; clone size: few; D gene: NA; CDR3 DNA: TGTGCCAGCAGCCGAGTCCAGGGCTCTCAAGAGACCCAGTACTTC; CDR3 protein: CASSRVQGSQETQYF
CDR3 length: 12; V gene: TRBV5-1; J gene: TRBJ2-7; clone size: NA; D gene: NA; CDR3 DNA: TGCGCCAGCAGCCCGGCTAGTCCCGAGCAGTACTTC; CDR3 protein: CASSPASPEQYF
CDR3 length: 14; V gene: TRBV6-6; J gene: TRBJ1-2; clone size: NA; D gene: NA; CDR3 DNA: TGTGCCAGCAGGGGAAAAGGGGTCGGCTGTGGCTACACCTTC; CDR3 protein: CASRGKGVGCGYTF
CDR3 length: 18; V gene: TRBV6-5; J gene: TRBJ1-1; clone size: few; D gene: NA; CDR3 DNA: TGTGCCAGCAGTTACTCGAAAGGGGCGGCCGGAGTATCTGTTGAAGCTTTCTTT; CDR3 protein: CASSYSKGAAGVSVEAFF
CDR3 length: 12; V gene: TRBV14; J gene: TRBJ1-1; clone size: NA; D gene: NA; CDR3 DNA: TGTGCCAGCAGCCAAGATACAGCTGAAGCTTTCTTT; CDR3 protein: CASSQDTAEAFF
CDR3 length: 17; V gene: TRBV5-6; J gene: TRBJ1-1; clone size: NA; D gene: TRBD1; CDR3 DNA: TGTGCCAGCAGCATACTCAGGGGGCCCTCCCCGAACACTGAAGCTTTCTTT; CDR3 protein: CASSILRGPSPNTEAFF
CDR3 length: 18; V gene: TRBV6-1; J gene: TRBJ2-5; clone size: NA; D gene: TRBD2; CDR3 DNA: TGTGCCAGCAGCCGCGCCCCAAGAACTAGCGGGAGATCAGAGACCCAGTACTTC; CDR3 protein: CASSRAPRTSGRSETQYF
CDR3 length: 15; V gene: TRBV20-1; J gene: TRBJ2-1; clone size: few; D gene: TRBD2; CDR3 DNA: TGCAGTGCCCTTGGACTAGCGGGATATGGAGGTGAGCAGTTCTTC; CDR3 protein: CSALGLAGYGGEQFF
CDR3 length: 14; V gene: TRBV30; J gene: TRBJ1-2; clone size: NA; D gene: TRBD1; CDR3 DNA: TGTGCCTGGAGTGTACTTGCAGGGGGCAGTGGCTACACCTTC; CDR3 protein: CAWSVLAGGSGYTF
CDR3 length: 14; V gene: TRBV12-3/TRBV12-4; J gene: TRBJ2-7; clone size: NA; D gene: NA; CDR3 DNA: TGTGCCAGCAGTCTACTCTCGTCCGTGGGCGAGCAGTACTTC; CDR3 protein: CASSLLSSVGEQYF
CDR3 length: 12; V gene: TRBV27; J gene: TRBJ2-7; clone size: NA; D gene: NA; CDR3 DNA: TGTGCCAGCAGTTCGGACTTGAACGAGCAGTACTTC; CDR3 protein: CASSSDLNEQYF
CDR3 length: 16; V gene: TRBV5-1; J gene: TRBJ2-3; clone size: NA; D gene: TRBD2; CDR3 DNA: TGCGCCAGCAGCCTCTGGACTAGCGGTTCAGGAGATACGCAGTATTTT; CDR3 protein: CASSLWTSGSGDTQYF
CDR3 length: 16; V gene: TRBV5-6; J gene: TRBJ2-7; clone size: NA; D gene: NA; CDR3 DNA: TGTGCCAGCACCGTAACCCCATCCGGGTCGACCTACGAGCAGTACTTC; CDR3 protein: CASTVTPSGSTYEQYF
CDR3 length: 15; V gene: TRBV20-1; J gene: TRBJ2-7; clone size: NA; D gene: NA; CDR3 DNA: TGCAGTGCTACACTGGGACATCCCGGAATTCAAGTGCAGTACTTC; CDR3 protein: CSATLGHPGIQVQYF
CDR3 length: 13; V gene: TRBV7-9; J gene: TRBJ2-7; clone size: NA; D gene: NA; CDR3 DNA: TGTGCCAGCAGCTTAGGATTGGTCCACGAGCAGTACTTC; CDR3 protein: CASSLGLVHEQYF